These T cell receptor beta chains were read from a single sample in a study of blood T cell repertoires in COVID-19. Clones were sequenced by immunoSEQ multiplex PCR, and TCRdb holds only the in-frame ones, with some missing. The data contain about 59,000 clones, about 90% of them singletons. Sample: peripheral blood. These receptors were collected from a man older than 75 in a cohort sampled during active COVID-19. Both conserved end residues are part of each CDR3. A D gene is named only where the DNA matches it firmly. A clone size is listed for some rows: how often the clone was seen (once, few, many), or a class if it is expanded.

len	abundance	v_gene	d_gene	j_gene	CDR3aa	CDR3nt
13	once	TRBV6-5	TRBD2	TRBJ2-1	CATRTGTRNEQFF	TGTGCCACCCGTACCGGGACTAGGAATGAGCAGTTCTTC
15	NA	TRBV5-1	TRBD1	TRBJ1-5	CASSLKGQGFSAQHF	TGCGCCAGCAGCTTGAAGGGACAGGGCTTCTCGGCCCAGCATTTT
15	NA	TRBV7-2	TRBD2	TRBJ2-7	CASSWGTSGGYEQYF	TGTGCCAGCAGCTGGGGGACTAGCGGGGGCTACGAGCAGTACTTC
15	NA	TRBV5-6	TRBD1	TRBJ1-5	CASYRGWYSNQPQHF	TGTGCCAGCTACAGGGGCTGGTATAGCAATCAGCCCCAGCATTTT
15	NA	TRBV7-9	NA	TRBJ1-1	CASSPPSQGNTEAFF	TGTGCCAGCAGCCCTCCTTCCCAGGGTAACACTGAAGCTTTCTTT
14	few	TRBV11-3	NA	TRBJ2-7	CASSLGKPGYEQYF	TGTGCCAGCAGCTTAGGGAAGCCGGGGTACGAGCAGTACTTC
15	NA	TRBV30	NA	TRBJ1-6	CAWRLMAAGEPPLHF	TGTGCCTGGAGGTTGATGGCCGCTGGGGAGCCACCCCTCCACTTT
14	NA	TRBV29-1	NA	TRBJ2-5	CSVEAGGLQETQYF	TGCAGCGTTGAAGCGGGGGGCCTCCAAGAGACCCAGTACTTC
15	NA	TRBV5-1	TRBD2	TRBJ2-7	CASSLSSQRGYEQYF	TGCGCCAGCAGCTTGTCTTCACAGCGGGGTTACGAGCAGTACTTC
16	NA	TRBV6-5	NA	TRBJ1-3	CASSYSGGSSGNTIYF	TGTGCCAGCAGTTACTCTGGCGGCAGCTCTGGAAACACCATATATTTT
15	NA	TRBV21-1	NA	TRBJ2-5	CASGSGGGVQETQYF	TGTGCCAGCGGATCGGGAGGCGGGGTCCAAGAGACCCAGTACTTC
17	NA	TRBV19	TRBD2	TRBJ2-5	CASSTQRLAGYQETQYF	TGTGCCAGTAGTACCCAACGACTAGCGGGGTACCAAGAGACCCAGTACTTC
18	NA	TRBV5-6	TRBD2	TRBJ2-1	CASSSGLAGGSSYNEQFF	TGTGCCAGCAGCTCGGGACTAGCGGGGGGGAGCTCCTACAATGAGCAGTTCTTC
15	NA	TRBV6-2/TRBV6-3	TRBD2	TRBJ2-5	CASSYGSGASETQYF	TGTGCCAGCAGTTACGGCAGCGGGGCCTCAGAGACCCAGTACTTC
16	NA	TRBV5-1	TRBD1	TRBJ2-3	CASSSGQGASTDTQYF	TGCGCCAGCAGCTCGGGACAGGGGGCCAGCACAGATACGCAGTATTTT
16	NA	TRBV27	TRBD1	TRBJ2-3	CASSRRTGVPTDTQYF	TGTGCCAGCAGTCGCCGGACAGGGGTACCCACAGATACGCAGTATTTT
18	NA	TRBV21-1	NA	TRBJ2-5	CASSRRLAGQGIQETQYF	TGTGCCAGCAGCCGAAGACTAGCGGGACAGGGTATTCAAGAGACCCAGTACTTC
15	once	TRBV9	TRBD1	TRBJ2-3	CASSATGGPTDTQYF	TGTGCCAGCAGCGCGACAGGGGGTCCCACAGATACGCAGTATTTT
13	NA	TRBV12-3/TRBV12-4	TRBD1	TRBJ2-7	CASSLDDRVKQYF	TGTGCCAGCAGTTTAGATGACAGGGTCAAGCAGTACTTC
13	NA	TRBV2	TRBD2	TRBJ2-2	CASRGLVTGELFF	TGTGCCAGCAGGGGACTAGTAACCGGGGAGCTGTTTTTT
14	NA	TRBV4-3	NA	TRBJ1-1	CASSPSTGNTEAFF	TGCGCCAGCAGCCCATCGACAGGGAACACTGAAGCTTTCTTT
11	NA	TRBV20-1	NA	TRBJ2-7	CSARDKYEQYF	TGCAGTGCTAGGGACAAGTACGAGCAGTACTTC
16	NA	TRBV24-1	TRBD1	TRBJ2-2	CATSDSRQGASGELFF	TGTGCCACCAGTGATTCCCGACAGGGGGCGTCCGGGGAGCTGTTTTTT
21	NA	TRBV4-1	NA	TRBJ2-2	CASSQDPGTFSPNRNTGELFF	TGCGCCAGCAGCCAAGATCCCGGGACATTTTCTCCGAATAGGAACACCGGGGAGCTGTTTTTT
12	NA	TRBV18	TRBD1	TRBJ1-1	CASSDQGAEAFF	TGTGCCAGCTCGGATCAGGGGGCTGAAGCTTTCTTT
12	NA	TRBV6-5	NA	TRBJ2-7	CASYRFSYEQYF	TGTGCCAGTTACAGGTTCTCCTACGAGCAGTACTTC